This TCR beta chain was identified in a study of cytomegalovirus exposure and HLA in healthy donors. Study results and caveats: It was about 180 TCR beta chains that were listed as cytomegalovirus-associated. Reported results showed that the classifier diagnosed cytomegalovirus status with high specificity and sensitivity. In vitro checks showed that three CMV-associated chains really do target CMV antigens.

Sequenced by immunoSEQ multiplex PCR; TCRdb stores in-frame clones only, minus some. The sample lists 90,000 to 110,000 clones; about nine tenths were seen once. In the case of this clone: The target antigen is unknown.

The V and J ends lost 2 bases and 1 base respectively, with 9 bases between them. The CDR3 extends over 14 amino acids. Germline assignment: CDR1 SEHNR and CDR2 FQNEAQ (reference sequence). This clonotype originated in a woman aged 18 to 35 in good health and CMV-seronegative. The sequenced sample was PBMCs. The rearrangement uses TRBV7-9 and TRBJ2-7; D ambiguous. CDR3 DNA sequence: TGTGCCAGCAGCTTATCTGCGGATTCCTACGAGCAGTACTTC. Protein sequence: CASSLSADSYEQYF.